This entry describes one TCR beta chain. Trimming pared 5 bases from V and 2 bases from J, leaving 4 bases between. There are 11 residues in the CDR3. Germline lookup yields CDR1 SGHAT and CDR2 FQNNGV. Assay: immunoSEQ multiplex PCR; the TCRdb copy retains only in-frame clones and omits some. In the table there are roughly 100,000 clones, 80% to 90% of which are singletons. This specimen belongs to a study of T cell responses to AZD1222 COVID-19 vaccine. This chain joins TRBV11-2 and TRBJ2-7; D uncertain. The sequence was collected from an adult in good health. The sequencing used peripheral blood, collected on day 0 of AZD1222 vaccination. In DNA form, the CDR3 reads TGTGCCAGCAGCGTAACCTACGAGCAGTACTTC. Protein product: CASSVTYEQYF.